This TCR beta chain derives from a study of T cells after posttransplantation cyclophosphamide. General study results and limits: TRB clonality was highly associated with recipient CMV seropositivity and reactivation. Blood and skin or GI T cell repertoires showed limited TRB overlap. Donor-recipient repertoire similarity was low at 1-2 months, rising over year one.

Sequencing used immunoSEQ multiplex PCR; TCRdb keeps in-frame clones, though not all of them. The sample records approximately 19,000 clones, roughly nine tenths being singletons. The CDR3 is 15 residues long. Germline CDR1 is SGHAT and CDR2 is FQNNGV. V dropped 3 bases and J dropped 4; count of bases not matched to a gene: 9. About this clone itself: Its specificity is not known.

Control samples came 1 year after myeloablative marrow transplants with methotrexate plus calcineurin inhibitor. The receptor's source is a female patient in her 30s who received an allogeneic stem cell transplant from an unrelated donor, was CMV-positive, and had acute and chronic GVHD. Some T cells may have originated in the graft donor. V is TRBV11-2 and J is TRBJ2-7; TRBD2 matches 7 bases. This sample comprised PBMCs, obtained just over 350 days after allogeneic stem cell transplant with calcineurin inhibitor and methotrexate. For the CDR3, the DNA is TGTGCCAGCAGCTTCCGACTAGCCTCCCCTTACGAGCAGTACTTC. This gives the protein CASSFRLASPYEQYF. Variable domain in full (rest from reference TRBV11-2 and TRBJ2-7): EAGVAQSPRYKIIEKRQSVAFWCNPISGHATLYWYQQILGQGPKLLIQFQNNGVVDDSQLPKDRFSAERLKGVDSTLKIQPAKLEDSAVYLCASSFRLASPYEQYFGPGTRLTVT.